The rows below give T cell receptor beta chains drawn from one sample of a study of cytomegalovirus exposure and HLA in healthy donors. Using immunoSEQ multiplex PCR, the repertoire was profiled, and TCRdb retains in-frame clones only, with some absent. The sample lists 200,000 or so clones, 81% occurring once. Sequenced sample: PBMCs. These receptors all come from a man over 45 in good health and CMV-seronegative. The CDR3 runs from the conserved cysteine through the conserved F or W. A D gene is named only where the DNA matches it firmly. Expanded clones are given a class, and other clones once, few, many or no size at all.

j_call d_call clone_size cdr3_length v_call cdr3_nt cdr3_aa
TRBJ2-1 TRBD1 NA 14 TRBV7-2 TGTGCCAGCAGCAGGAGACAGGGAATGCTTGAGCAGTTCTTC CASSRRQGMLEQFF
TRBJ1-4 NA NA 14 TRBV27 TGTGCCAGCAGTCGGAACAGGGTGGATGAAAAACTGTTTTTT CASSRNRVDEKLFF
TRBJ2-3 TRBD2 NA 13 TRBV27 TGTGCCACCAACCGACTAGCGGGGGATACGCAGTATTTT CATNRLAGDTQYF
TRBJ2-5 TRBD2 once 15 TRBV13 TGTGCCAGCAGCTTAGGGCGGGGGGGGCAAGAGACCCAGTACTTC CASSLGRGGQETQYF
TRBJ1-2 NA NA 13 TRBV28 TGTGCCAGCAGTCCAGGACTTGGGTATGGCTACACCTTC CASSPGLGYGYTF
TRBJ1-2 TRBD1 NA 16 TRBV7-2 TGTGCCAGCAGCTCCGAGGACAGGTTGAAGGACTATAGCTACACCTTC CASSSEDRLKDYSYTF
TRBJ1-1 TRBD1 NA 13 TRBV6-5 TGTGCCAGTTCCAGGGGGCGAGGCACTGAAGCTTTCTTT CASSRGRGTEAFF
TRBJ1-6 NA NA 15 TRBV4-1 TGCGCCAGCAGCCGTTGGACAGCTAATAATTCACCCCTCCACTTT CASSRWTANNSPLHF
TRBJ2-1 TRBD2 NA 13 TRBV9 TGTGCCAGCAGCGCATGGACTAGCACTGAGCAGTTCTTC CASSAWTSTEQFF
TRBJ2-7 TRBD2 NA 15 TRBV6-5 TGTGCCAGCAGTTACTCGGCAAGCGGGGGGCCCGAGCAGTACTTC CASSYSASGGPEQYF
TRBJ2-7 NA NA 16 TRBV4-3 TGCGCCAGCAGCCAAGCTGCCGGAACTAGCTCCTACGAGCAGTACTTC CASSQAAGTSSYEQYF
TRBJ1-4 TRBD1 NA 14 TRBV27 TGTGCCAGCAGTATACAGGGGTTTAATGAAAAACTGTTTTTT CASSIQGFNEKLFF
TRBJ1-1 NA NA 15 TRBV6-6 TGTGCCAGCAGTTACTCGAGGCAGAAGAACACTGAAGCTTTCTTT CASSYSRQKNTEAFF
TRBJ2-5 TRBD2 NA 15 TRBV9 TGTGCCAGCGGCGTGGGTAGCGGGGGGGCCGGGACCCAGTACTTC CASGVGSGGAGTQYF
TRBJ1-2 NA NA 13 TRBV5-8 TGTGCCAGCACGGTGTCAGGTTTTCGGGGCTACACCTTC CASTVSGFRGYTF
TRBJ2-2 NA NA 14 TRBV21-1 TGTGCCAGCAGCAAGGACACGAACGGCGGGGAGCTGTTTTTT CASSKDTNGGELFF
TRBJ2-2 TRBD2 NA 14 TRBV9 TGTGCCAGCAGCCCCGGGAGGCCACCCGGGGAGCTGTTTTTT CASSPGRPPGELFF
TRBJ2-1 TRBD2 few 14 TRBV4-3 TGCGCCAGCAGCCACGGGATCGGACTAGGTGAGCAGTTCTTC CASSHGIGLGEQFF
TRBJ2-3 NA few 16 TRBV7-8 TGTGCCAGCAGCCCTCGGACTTTGATACCCACAGATACGCAGTATTTT CASSPRTLIPTDTQYF
TRBJ2-7 TRBD1 NA 12 TRBV6-1 TGTGCCACTCGGACAGGGGCAGACGAGCAGTACTTC CATRTGADEQYF
TRBJ1-2 TRBD1 NA 15 TRBV5-1 TGCGCCAGCAGCACCGGACAGGGAACAAACTATGGCTACACCTTC CASSTGQGTNYGYTF
TRBJ1-1 NA NA 13 TRBV6-5 TGTGCCGCCTTGACTGGCGGGGGAGTTGAAGCTTTCTTT CAALTGGGVEAFF
TRBJ1-1 NA NA 15 TRBV6-5 TGTGCCAGCAGTTACTCGACAGACCCCGGGGACTTGACTTTCTTT CASSYSTDPGDLTFF
TRBJ2-3 NA NA 14 TRBV5-1 TGCGCCAGCTGTTCCGGGAGCCGCACAGATACGCAGTATTTT CASCSGSRTDTQYF
TRBJ2-5 NA NA 14 TRBV6-5 TGTGCCAGCAGCGGGGAAGCTGTCGGAGAGACCCAGTACTTC CASSGEAVGETQYF
TRBJ1-6 NA NA 17 TRBV7-2 TGTGCCAGCAGCTTAGCGCACGGGGGAGGGACTAATTCACCCCTCCACTTT CASSLAHGGGTNSPLHF
TRBJ1-1 NA NA 15 TRBV18 TGTGCCAGCTCACCACAGGGGCCGTCGATCACTGAAGCTTTCTTT CASSPQGPSITEAFF
TRBJ2-7 TRBD1 once 14 TRBV7-6 TGTGCCAGCAGCACATACAGGGGTCGGAACGAGCAGTACTTC CASSTYRGRNEQYF
TRBJ1-2 NA NA 13 TRBV6-6 TGTGCCAGCAGCCCAGCACTGGCCGGGGGCTACACCTTC CASSPALAGGYTF
TRBJ2-2 TRBD1 once 15 TRBV7-3 TGTGCCAGCAGCCGTCCCGGGACAGGGACCGGGGAGCTGTTTTTT CASSRPGTGTGELFF
TRBJ2-1 TRBD2 NA 12 TRBV13 TGTGCCAGCGGCATCGGGGGGGATGAGCAGTTCTTC CASGIGGDEQFF
TRBJ2-5 NA NA 12 TRBV30 TGTGCCTGGAGTGAGGGGGAAGAGACCCAGTACTTC CAWSEGEETQYF
TRBJ2-1 NA NA 14 TRBV9 TGTGCCAGCAGCGCCCCCGACAGACCGTCTGAGCAGTTCTTC CASSAPDRPSEQFF
TRBJ2-7 NA NA 13 TRBV5-1 TGCGCCAGCAGCGAAGGGGGGGAATACGAGCAGTACTTC CASSEGGEYEQYF
TRBJ2-1 NA NA 16 TRBV7-9 TGTGCCAGCAGCTTAGGTTCCGTGTCTTACTACAATGAGCAGTTCTTC CASSLGSVSYYNEQFF
TRBJ1-2 TRBD1 NA 16 TRBV4-2 TGTGCCAGCAGCCAACCCGGGACAGGTATCCAAGATGGCTACACCTTC CASSQPGTGIQDGYTF
TRBJ1-4 NA once 15 TRBV5-5 TGTGCCAGCAGCTCCCTCGGGGGGGTAAATGAAAAACTGTTTTTT CASSSLGGVNEKLFF
TRBJ2-7 NA NA 13 TRBV7-2 TGTGCCAGCAGCCCGACAGTCGTCTACGAGCAGTACTTC CASSPTVVYEQYF
TRBJ1-4 TRBD1 NA 16 TRBV7-9 TGTGCCAGCAGCTTAGCCTTTATGGACAGGGGTGAAAAACTGTTTTTT CASSLAFMDRGEKLFF
TRBJ2-3 TRBD2 NA 16 TRBV9 TGTGCCAGCAGCGTAGAAGCGGGGGGAGGAACAGATACGCAGTATTTT CASSVEAGGGTDTQYF
TRBJ2-7 NA NA 14 TRBV6-6 TGTGCCAGCAGTTACTCCAGGGTGGGATACGAGCAGTACTTC CASSYSRVGYEQYF
TRBJ2-5 NA NA 14 TRBV4-2 TGTGCCAGCAGCCAAGAGCCGGTTCGAGAGACCCAGTACTTC CASSQEPVRETQYF
TRBJ2-5 NA NA 14 TRBV14 TGTGCCAGCAGCCAACTCCGGGGGAGAGAGACCCAGTACTTC CASSQLRGRETQYF
TRBJ2-7 NA few 14 TRBV4-3 TGCGCCAGCAGCCAAGAAAACAGCGGATACGAGCAGTACTTC CASSQENSGYEQYF
TRBJ2-1 TRBD2 NA 14 TRBV12-5 TGTGCTAGTGGCCGGACAGCGGGGGTCGATGAGCAGTTCTTC CASGRTAGVDEQFF
TRBJ2-4 NA NA 15 TRBV29-1 TGCAGCGCCCTTGGTGGGGGGTCCGCCAAAAACATTCAGTACTTC CSALGGGSAKNIQYF
TRBJ1-5 NA NA 13 TRBV19 TGTGCCATCTCGACCGGGGGAATCCAGCCCCAGCATTTT CAISTGGIQPQHF
TRBJ2-3 TRBD2 NA 16 TRBV27 TGTGCCAGCAGTTCCTTCCAGCGGGGGGGGACAGATACGCAGTATTTT CASSSFQRGGTDTQYF
TRBJ2-3 NA NA 15 TRBV9 TGTGCCAGCAGCGAGGAGGGAGTACGCACAGATACGCAGTATTTT CASSEEGVRTDTQYF
TRBJ1-4 TRBD1 NA 18 TRBV5-6 TGTGCCAGCAGCTTTAGGACAGGGGGCGCCGAGGGTCGTGAAAAACTGTTTTTT CASSFRTGGAEGREKLFF
TRBJ2-7 NA once 11 TRBV10-2 TGCGCCAGCGCACTGACTTTCGAGCAGTACTTC CASALTFEQYF
TRBJ1-2 TRBD1 NA 15 TRBV7-9 TGTGCCAGCAGCTTTGGTGGACAGGGGGTTTATGGCTACACCTTC CASSFGGQGVYGYTF
TRBJ1-1 NA NA 17 TRBV2 TGTGCCAGCAGTGAAAGGGAGGGGGACACCTCTGGGACTGAAGCTTTCTTT CASSEREGDTSGTEAFF
TRBJ2-7 NA NA 13 TRBV6-1 TGTGCCAGCAGTGAAGGGAGCACCTACGAGCAGTACTTC CASSEGSTYEQYF